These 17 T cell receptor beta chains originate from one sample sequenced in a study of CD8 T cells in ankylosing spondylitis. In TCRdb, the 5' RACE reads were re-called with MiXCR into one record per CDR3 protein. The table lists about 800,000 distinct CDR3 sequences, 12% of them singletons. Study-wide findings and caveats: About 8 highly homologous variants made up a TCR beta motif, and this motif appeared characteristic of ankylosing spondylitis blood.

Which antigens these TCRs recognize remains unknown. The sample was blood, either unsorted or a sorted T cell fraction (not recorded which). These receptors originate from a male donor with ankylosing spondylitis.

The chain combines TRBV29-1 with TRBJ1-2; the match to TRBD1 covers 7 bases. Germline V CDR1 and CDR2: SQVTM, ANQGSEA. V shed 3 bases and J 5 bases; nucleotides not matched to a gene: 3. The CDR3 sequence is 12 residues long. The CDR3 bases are TGCAGCGTTGACAAGGGACAGTATGGCTACACCTTC. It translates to CSVDKGQYGYTF.

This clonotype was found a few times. The CDR3 protein is CASSTGFLRTQYF. CDR3 sequence (DNA): TGTGCCAGCAGCACCGGGTTCCTTAGAACGCAGTATTTT. The V call is TRBV7-2, the J call TRBJ2-3; unclear D gene. This CDR3 region has 13 residues. Germline CDR1 and CDR2: SGHTA and FQGNSA. V lost 5 bases, J lost 9 bases, and 15 bases lay in between.

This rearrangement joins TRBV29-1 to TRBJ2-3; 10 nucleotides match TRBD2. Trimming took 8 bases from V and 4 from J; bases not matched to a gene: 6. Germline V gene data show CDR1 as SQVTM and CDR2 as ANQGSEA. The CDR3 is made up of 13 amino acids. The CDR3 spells CSNLAGASDTQYF. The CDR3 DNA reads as TGCAGCAACCTAGCGGGGGCCTCAGATACGCAGTATTTT.

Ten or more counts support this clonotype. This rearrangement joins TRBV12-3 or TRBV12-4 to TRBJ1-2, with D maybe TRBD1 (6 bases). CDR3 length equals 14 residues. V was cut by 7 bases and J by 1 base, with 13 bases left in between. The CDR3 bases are TGTGCCAGCAACCTGGACAGATATAACTATGGCTACACCTTC. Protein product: CASNLDRYNYGYTF.

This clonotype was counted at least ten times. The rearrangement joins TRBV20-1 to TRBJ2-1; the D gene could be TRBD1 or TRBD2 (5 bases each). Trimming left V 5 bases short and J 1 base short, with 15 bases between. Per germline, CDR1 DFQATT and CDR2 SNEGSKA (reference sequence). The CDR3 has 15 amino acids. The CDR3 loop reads CSAEPRGPSYNEQFF. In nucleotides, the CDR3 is TGCAGTGCTGAGCCCCGGGGCCCGTCCTACAATGAGCAGTTCTTC.

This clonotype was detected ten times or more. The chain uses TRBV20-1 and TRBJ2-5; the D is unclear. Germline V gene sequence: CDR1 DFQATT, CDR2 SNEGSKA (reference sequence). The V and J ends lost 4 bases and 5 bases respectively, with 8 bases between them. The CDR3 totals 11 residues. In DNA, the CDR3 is TGCAGTGCTATACCCGGGGAGACCCAGTACTTC. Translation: CSAIPGETQYF.

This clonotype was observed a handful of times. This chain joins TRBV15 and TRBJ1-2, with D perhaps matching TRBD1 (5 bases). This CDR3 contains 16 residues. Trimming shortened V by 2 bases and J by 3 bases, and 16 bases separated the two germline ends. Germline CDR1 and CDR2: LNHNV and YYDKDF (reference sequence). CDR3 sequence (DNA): TGTGCCACCAGCAGATCCCGGGACGGAGAATACTATGGCTACACCTTC. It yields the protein CATSRSRDGEYYGYTF.

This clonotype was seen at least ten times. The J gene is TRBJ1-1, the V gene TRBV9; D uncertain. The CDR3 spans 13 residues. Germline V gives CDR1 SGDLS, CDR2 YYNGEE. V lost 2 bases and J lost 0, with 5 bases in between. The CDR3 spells CASSVTVNTEAFF. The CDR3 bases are TGTGCCAGCAGCGTTACAGTGAACACTGAAGCTTTCTTT.

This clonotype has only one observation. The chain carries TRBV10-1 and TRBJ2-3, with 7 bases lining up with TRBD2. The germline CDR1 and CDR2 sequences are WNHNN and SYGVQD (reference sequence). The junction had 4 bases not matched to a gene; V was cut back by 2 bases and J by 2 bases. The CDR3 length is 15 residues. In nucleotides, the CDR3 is TGCGCCAGCAGTGAGGCTAGCGGTATCACAGATACGCAGTATTTT. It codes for CASSEASGITDTQYF.

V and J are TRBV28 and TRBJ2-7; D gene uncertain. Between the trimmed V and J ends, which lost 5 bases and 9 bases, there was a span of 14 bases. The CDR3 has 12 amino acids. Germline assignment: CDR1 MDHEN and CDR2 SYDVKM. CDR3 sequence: CASSPNHFGQYF. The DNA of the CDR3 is TGTGCCAGCAGTCCCAACCATTTTGGGCAGTACTTC.

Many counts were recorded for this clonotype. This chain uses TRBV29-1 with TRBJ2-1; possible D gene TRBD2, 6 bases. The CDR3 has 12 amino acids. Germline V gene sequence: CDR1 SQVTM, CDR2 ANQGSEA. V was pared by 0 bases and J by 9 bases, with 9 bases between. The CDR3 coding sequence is TGCAGCGTTGAAGAAGCGGGCGGTGAGCAGTTCTTC. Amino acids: CSVEEAGGEQFF.

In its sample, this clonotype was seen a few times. CDR3 coding DNA: TGTGCCAGCAGTTTACATCCCTTAGCAGGGGATGAAAAACTGTTTTTT. It yields the protein CASSLHPLAGDEKLFF. The rearrangement links TRBV27 to TRBJ1-4; D might be TRBD1 (6 bases). Trimming removed 2 bases at V and 6 bases at J, with 16 bases between. Germline CDR1 MNHEY, CDR2 SMNVEV (reference sequence). The CDR3 runs to 16 residues.

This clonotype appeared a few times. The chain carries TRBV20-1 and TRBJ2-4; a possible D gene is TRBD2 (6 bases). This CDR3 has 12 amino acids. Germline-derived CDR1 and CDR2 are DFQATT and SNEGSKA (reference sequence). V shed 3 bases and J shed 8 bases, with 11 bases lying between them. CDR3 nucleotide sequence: TGCAGTGCTAGTGAGGGAGGCCACATTCAGTACTTC. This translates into CSASEGGHIQYF.

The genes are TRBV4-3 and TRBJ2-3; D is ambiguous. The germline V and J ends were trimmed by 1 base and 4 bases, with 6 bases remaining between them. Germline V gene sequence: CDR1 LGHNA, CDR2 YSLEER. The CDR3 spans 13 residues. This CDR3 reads CASSQGHPDTQYF. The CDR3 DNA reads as TGCGCCAGCAGCCAAGGGCACCCAGATACGCAGTATTTT.

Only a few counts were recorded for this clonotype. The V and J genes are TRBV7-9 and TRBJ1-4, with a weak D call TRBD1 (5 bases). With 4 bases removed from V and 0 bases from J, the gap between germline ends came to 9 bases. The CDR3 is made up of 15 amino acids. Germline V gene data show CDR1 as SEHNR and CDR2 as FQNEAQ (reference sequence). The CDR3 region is CASSSSRATNEKLFF. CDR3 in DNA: TGTGCCAGCAGCTCCTCCAGGGCAACTAATGAAAAACTGTTTTTT.

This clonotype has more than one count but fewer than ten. The CDR3 sequence: CASSSRDSKETQYF. In nucleotides, the CDR3 is TGCGCCAGCAGCAGCCGGGACAGTAAAGAGACCCAGTACTTC. V is TRBV5-1 and J is TRBJ2-5, with 7 bases that match TRBD1. The V gene end was trimmed by 4 bases and the J gene end by 3 bases; junction bases not matched to a gene: 6. The CDR3 length is 14 residues. From germline, CDR1 is SGHRS and CDR2 YFSETQ.

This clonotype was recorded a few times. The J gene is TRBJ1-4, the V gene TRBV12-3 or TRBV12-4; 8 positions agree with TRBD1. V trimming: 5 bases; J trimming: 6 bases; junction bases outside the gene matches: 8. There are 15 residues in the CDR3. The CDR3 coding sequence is TGTGCCAGCAGTCCCCGACAGGGGCCGTATGAAAAACTGTTTTTT. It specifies CASSPRQGPYEKLFF.